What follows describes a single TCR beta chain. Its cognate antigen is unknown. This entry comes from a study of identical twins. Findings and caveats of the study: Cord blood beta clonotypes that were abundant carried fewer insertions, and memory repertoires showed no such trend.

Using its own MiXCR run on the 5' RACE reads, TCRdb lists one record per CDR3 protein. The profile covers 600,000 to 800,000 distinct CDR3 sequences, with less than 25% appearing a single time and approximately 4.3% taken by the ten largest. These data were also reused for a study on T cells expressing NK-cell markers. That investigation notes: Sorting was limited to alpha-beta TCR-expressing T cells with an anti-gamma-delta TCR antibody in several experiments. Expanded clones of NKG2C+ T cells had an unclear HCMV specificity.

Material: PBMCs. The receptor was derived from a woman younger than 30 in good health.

This CDR3 is CSARDFTGDYGYTF. CDR3 sequence (DNA): TGCAGTGCTAGAGATTTCACAGGGGACTATGGCTACACCTTC. The chain links TRBV20-1 to TRBJ1-2, with 7 bases that match TRBD1. The CDR3 runs 14 residues. The ends lost 0 bases at V and 3 bases at J; junction bases unmatched: 4. Germline values: CDR1 DFQATT, CDR2 SNEGSKA (reference sequence).